This T cell receptor beta chain is from a study of T cells in Graves' hyperthyroidism and ophthalmopathy. The overall study: Once the initial diagnosis was made, peripheral blood was obtained before any treatment. Study conclusions and caveats: The authors' 13 V-J model separated ophthalmopathy from stable hyperthyroidism.

TCR beta CDR3 regions were amplified from RNA transcripts. RT-PCR in the first round (using the HTBI primer set) targeted the TCR CDR3. TCRdb itself ran the multiplex PCR reads through MiXCR, one entry per CDR3 protein. The top ten clones hold 7% to 9% of a sample with approximately 600,000 distinct CDR3 sequences, 14% of them seen once. Duration under 3 months, a NOSPECS grade of at least 4, and a Clinical Activity Score of at least 3 characterized the ophthalmopathy patients. Not enrolled were patients with uncontrolled infection, other autoimmune disease, pregnancy or lactation. This clonotype has a count of ten or more. Its target is unknown. The CDR3 length is 15 residues. The V segment lost 5 bases and the J segment 8 bases; nucleotides outside the gene matches: 11. Germline CDR1 and CDR2: SNHLY and FYNNEI.

This receptor was taken from a woman under 30 with Graves' ophthalmopathy. The rearrangement joins TRBV2 to TRBJ2-4; 8 nucleotides line up with TRBD2. Sequenced material: blood. In DNA, the CDR3 is TGTGCCAGCAGTAACACACGACAAGCGGGGGACATTCAGTACTTC. Protein sequence: CASSNTRQAGDIQYF. Based on the CDR3 plus reference TRBV2 and TRBJ2-4, the full variable domain is EPEVTQTPSHQVTQMGQEVILRCVPISNHLYFYWYRQILGQKVEFLVSFYNNEISEKSEIFDDQFSVERPDGSNFTLKIRSTKLEDSAMYFCASSNTRQAGDIQYFGAGTRLSVL.